This T cell receptor beta chain was captured in a study of T cells in localized non-small cell lung cancer. Findings and limits, study-wide: Peak T cell clonality was found in uninvolved adjacent lung, exceeding tumor.

The ends were cut back, 7 bases at V and 8 bases at J, with 20 bases in the middle. The CDR3 spans 14 residues. The germline V gene has CDR1 MDHEN and CDR2 SYDVKM. The method was immunoSEQ multiplex PCR; TCRdb's version includes in-frame clones alone and lacks a portion of them. The sample has around 50,000 clones; 86% are singletons. In the case of this clone: The target antigen is unknown.

Source: PBMCs, taken before any cancer treatment. The sequence was obtained from a man between 40 and 70 years old with stage II lung adenocarcinoma. V gene TRBV28 combines with J gene TRBJ1-2; no clear D. Here the CDR3 reads CASTSPAREDGYTF. Here the CDR3 DNA reads TGTGCCAGCACCTCACCGGCGAGGGAAGACGGCTACACCTTC.